The 7 T cell receptor beta chains below were found in one sample sequenced in a study of technical replicates of blood from four donors. Using immunoSEQ multiplex PCR, the repertoire was profiled, and TCRdb retains in-frame clones only, with some absent. The data hold around 60,000 clones, with around 93% observed a single time. The specimen sequenced was PBMCs. Every receptor here comes from a human donor in good health. Some clones in this sample may be carry-over from other donors' samples.

This clone came up a few times. The chain carries TRBV18 and TRBJ1-3, with 7 nucleotides matching TRBD1. Germline-derived CDR1 and CDR2 are KGHSH and LQKENI. J gave up 4 bases and V 3 bases, and 6 bases lay outside the gene matches. The CDR3 has 15 amino acids. The CDR3 DNA reads TGTGCCAGCTCACCGGAGCAGGGACAGGGAAACACCATATATTTT. Translated: CASSPEQGQGNTIYF.

This clone has a single count. This sequence joins TRBV10-3 and TRBJ2-6, with 8 bases lining up with TRBD2. Germline CDR1 and CDR2: ENHRY and SYGVKD. The CDR3 contains 14 residues. Trimming cost V 8 bases and J 1 base; bases outside gene matches: 1. CDR3 in DNA: TGTGCCATCCCTAGCGGGTCTGGGGCCAACGTCCTGACTTTC. This codes for CAIPSGSGANVLTF.

The chain combines TRBV18 with TRBJ2-1, with 10 bases matching TRBD2. V lost 5 bases, J lost 7 bases, and 5 bases stayed unmatched. Germline CDR1 and CDR2: KGHSH and LQKENI. There are 14 residues in the CDR3. The CDR3 reads CASSGLAEGNEQFF. The CDR3 region has the DNA TGTGCCAGCTCAGGACTAGCGGAGGGTAATGAGCAGTTCTTC.

The chain is built from TRBV21-1 and TRBJ1-6; TRBD1 is the table's D call, not checked against the DNA. TRBV21-1 corresponds to a pseudogene. This CDR3 contains 21 residues. CDR3 loop: CASSKGVPFIGESSYNSPLHF. CDR3 nucleotide sequence: TGTGCCAGCAGCAAAGGGGTGCCTTTTATAGGGGAAAGCTCCTATAATTCACCCCTCCACTTT.

The chain recombines TRBV25-1 with TRBJ2-1; D is undetermined. The CDR3 length is 13 residues. Trimming stripped 4 bases from V and 8 bases from J, with 12 bases between. The germline gives CDR1 MGHDK, CDR2 SYGVNS. DNA for the CDR3: TGTGCCAGCAGTGCTAAGACGGGTTATGAGCAGTTCTTC. Its protein is CASSAKTGYEQFF.

The chain uses TRBV2 and TRBJ2-7; 10 bases line up with TRBD2. The CDR3 loop spans 16 amino acids. Germline CDR1 is SNHLY and CDR2 is FYNNEI. V lost 8 bases to trimming and J lost 4 bases; unmatched junction nucleotides: 14. The CDR3 protein is CASLRVVAGGEYEQYF. The CDR3 nucleotides are TGTGCCAGCCTCAGGGTGGTAGCGGGAGGTGAGTACGAGCAGTACTTC.

The chain employs TRBV16 and TRBJ1-4; 11 bases are shared with TRBD1. Germline CDR1 reads KGHSY; CDR2 reads FQNENV. The CDR3 sequence is 16 residues long. Unmatched junction bases numbered 6, after V lost 2 bases and J lost 7 bases. CDR3: CASSQGQGAVGEKLFF. CDR3 sequence (DNA): TGTGCCAGCAGCCAAGGACAGGGGGCCGTAGGTGAAAAACTGTTTTTT.